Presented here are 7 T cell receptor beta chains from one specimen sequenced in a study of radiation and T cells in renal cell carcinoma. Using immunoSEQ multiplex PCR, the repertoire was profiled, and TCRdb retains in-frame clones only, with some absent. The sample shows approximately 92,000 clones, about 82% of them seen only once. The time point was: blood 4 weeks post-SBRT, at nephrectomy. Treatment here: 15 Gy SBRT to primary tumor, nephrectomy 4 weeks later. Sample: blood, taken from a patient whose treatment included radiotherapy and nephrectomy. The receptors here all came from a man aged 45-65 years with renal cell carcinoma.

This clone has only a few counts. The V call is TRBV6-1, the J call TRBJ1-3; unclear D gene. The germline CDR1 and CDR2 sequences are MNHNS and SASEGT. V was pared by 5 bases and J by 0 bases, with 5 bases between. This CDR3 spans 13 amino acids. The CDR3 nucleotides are TGTGCCAGCAGTTCAAACTCTGGAAACACCATATATTTT. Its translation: CASSSNSGNTIYF.

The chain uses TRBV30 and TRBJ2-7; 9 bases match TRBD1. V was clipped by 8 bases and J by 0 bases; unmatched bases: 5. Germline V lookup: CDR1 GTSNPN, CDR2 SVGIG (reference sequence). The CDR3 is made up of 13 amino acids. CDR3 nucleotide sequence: TGTGCCGGCGGGACAGGGTTCTCCTACGAGCAGTACTTC. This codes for CAGGTGFSYEQYF.

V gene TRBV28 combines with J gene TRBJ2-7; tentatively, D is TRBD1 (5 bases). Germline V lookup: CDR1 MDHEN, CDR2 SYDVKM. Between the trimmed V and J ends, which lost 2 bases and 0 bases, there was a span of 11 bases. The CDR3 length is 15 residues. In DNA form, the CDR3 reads TGTGCCAGCAGTTTAGTGGTCCAGGGCTCCTACGAGCAGTACTTC. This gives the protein CASSLVVQGSYEQYF.

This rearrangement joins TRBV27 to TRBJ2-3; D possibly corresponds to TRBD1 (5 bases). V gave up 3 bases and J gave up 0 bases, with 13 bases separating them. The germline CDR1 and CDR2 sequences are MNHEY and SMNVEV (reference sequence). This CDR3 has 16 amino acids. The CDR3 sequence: CASSFRKGASTDTQYF. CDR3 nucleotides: TGTGCCAGCAGTTTCCGTAAAGGGGCCAGCACAGATACGCAGTATTTT.

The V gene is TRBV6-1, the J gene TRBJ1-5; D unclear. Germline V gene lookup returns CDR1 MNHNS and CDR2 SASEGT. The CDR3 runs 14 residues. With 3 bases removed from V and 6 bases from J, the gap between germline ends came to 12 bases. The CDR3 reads CASSDSGPIQPQHF. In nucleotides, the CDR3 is TGTGCCAGCAGTGATAGCGGGCCCATTCAGCCCCAGCATTTT.

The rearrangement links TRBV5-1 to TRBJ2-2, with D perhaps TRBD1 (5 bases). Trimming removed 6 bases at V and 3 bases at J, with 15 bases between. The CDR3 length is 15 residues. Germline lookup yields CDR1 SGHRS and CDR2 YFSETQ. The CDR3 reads CASKSAGIHTGELFF. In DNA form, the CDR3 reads TGCGCCAGCAAGTCAGCAGGGATTCACACCGGGGAGCTGTTTTTT.

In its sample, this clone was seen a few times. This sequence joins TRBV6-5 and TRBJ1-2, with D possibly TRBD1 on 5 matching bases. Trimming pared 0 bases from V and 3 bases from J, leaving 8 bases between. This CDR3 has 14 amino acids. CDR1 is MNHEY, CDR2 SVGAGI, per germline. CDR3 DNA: TGTGCCAGCAGTTACTCCCCGACAGACTATGGCTACACCTTC. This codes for CASSYSPTDYGYTF.